Detailed here is one TCR beta chain. Its specificity is not known. The sample originates from a study of shared clonotypes between healthy human individuals. Regarding the study as a whole: Only blood samples were collected, and tissue repertoires likely differ. Few donors restricted represented genetic and exposure-history diversity. Several donors held approximately 4.6% of naive CD4 clonotypes in common.

CDR1 SEHNR and CDR2 FQNEAQ come from the germline V gene (reference sequence). The CDR3 runs 12 residues. With 5 bases removed from V and 2 bases from J, the gap between germline ends came to 7 bases. Clones were read by immunoSEQ multiplex PCR, and TCRdb kept only the in-frame ones, dropping some. The sample shows around 600,000 clones, almost 97% of them seen only once. The receptor's source is a woman in her 30s in good health. The chain couples TRBV7-9 to TRBJ2-7; D gene uncertain. The sequencing input was naive CD4+ T cells sorted from blood. Subset noted: CD45RA+ positively selected. CDR3 region: CASSPDTYEQYF. In DNA, the CDR3 is TGTGCCAGCAGCCCAGACACCTACGAGCAGTACTTC.